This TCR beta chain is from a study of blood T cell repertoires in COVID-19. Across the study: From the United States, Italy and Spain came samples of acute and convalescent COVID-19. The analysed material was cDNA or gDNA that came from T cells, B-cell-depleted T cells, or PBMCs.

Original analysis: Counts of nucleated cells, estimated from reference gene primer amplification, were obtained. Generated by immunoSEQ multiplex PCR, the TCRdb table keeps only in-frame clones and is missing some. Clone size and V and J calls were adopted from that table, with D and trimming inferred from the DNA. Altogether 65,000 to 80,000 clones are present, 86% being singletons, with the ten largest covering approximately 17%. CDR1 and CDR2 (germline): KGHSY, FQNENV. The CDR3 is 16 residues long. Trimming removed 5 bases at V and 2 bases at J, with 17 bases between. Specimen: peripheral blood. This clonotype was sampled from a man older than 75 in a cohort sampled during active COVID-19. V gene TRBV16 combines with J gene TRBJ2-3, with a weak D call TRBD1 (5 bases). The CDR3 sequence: CASSEQEKGPTDTQYF. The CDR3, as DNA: TGTGCCAGCAGCGAGCAGGAGAAGGGGCCCACAGATACGCAGTATTTT.